The 14 T cell receptor beta chains given below trace back to one sample, sequenced in a study of T cells in Graves' hyperthyroidism and ophthalmopathy. Researchers amplified the TCR beta CDR3 regions from RNA transcripts. First-round RT-PCR with HTBI primers amplified the TCR CDR3 region. TCRdb ran MiXCR on the multiplex PCR reads and lists one entry per CDR3 protein. The sample has roughly 160,000 distinct CDR3 sequences; 8% to 9.5% are singletons. What was sequenced was blood. These receptors originate from a woman aged 18 to 35 with Graves' hyperthyroidism that later progressed to Graves' ophthalmopathy.

This clonotype was counted a few times. This chain joins TRBV6-2 or TRBV6-3 and TRBJ1-6, with D uncertain. V dropped 0 bases and J dropped 6 bases, with 3 bases sitting between them. Germline assignment: CDR1 MNHEY and CDR2 SVGEGT. This CDR3 is 13 amino acids long. CDR3: CASSYSFNSPLHF. The CDR3, as DNA: TGTGCCAGCAGTTACTCGTTTAATTCACCCCTCCACTTT.

This clonotype was seen more than once but under ten times. The rearrangement joins TRBV9 to TRBJ2-7, with 7 bases identical to TRBD1. Germline CDR1 SGDLS, CDR2 YYNGEE. CDR3 length: 14 amino acids. Trimming cost V 5 bases and J 0 bases; bases outside gene matches: 5. The CDR3 region has the DNA TGTGCCAGCAGTTCCGGGACAGACTCCTACGAGCAGTACTTC. Its protein is CASSSGTDSYEQYF.

This clonotype has a count of ten or more. The V and J genes are TRBV19 and TRBJ2-1; D possibly matches TRBD1 or TRBD2 (7 bases each). The ends were cut back, 3 bases at V and 2 bases at J, with 14 bases in the middle. The CDR3 spans 16 residues. Per the germline V gene, CDR1 is LNHDA and CDR2 is SQIVND (reference sequence). CDR3 amino acids: CASSIFAGGAYNEQFF. CDR3 in DNA: TGTGCCAGTAGTATCTTTGCAGGGGGGGCCTACAATGAGCAGTTCTTC.

Many counts were recorded for this clonotype. This chain connects TRBV27 to TRBJ1-2; D not certain. V dropped 8 bases and J dropped 6 bases, with 10 bases sitting between them. The germline gives CDR1 MNHEY, CDR2 SMNVEV (reference sequence). This CDR3 region has 11 residues. The CDR3 sequence: CASGRGNGYTF. As DNA, the CDR3 is TGTGCCAGCGGGCGCGGGAATGGCTACACCTTC.

This clonotype was counted ten times or more. The J gene is TRBJ1-2, the V gene TRBV28, with a tentative D call TRBD1 (5 bases). Per germline, CDR1 MDHEN and CDR2 SYDVKM. There are 13 residues in the CDR3. The V end lost 3 bases, the J end lost 3 bases, and 8 bases lay between the germline ends. The CDR3 coding sequence is TGTGCCAGCAGTTTCCGGGGGGACTATGGCTACACCTTC. The encoded protein is CASSFRGDYGYTF.

This clonotype turned up a few times. The rearrangement joins TRBV19 to TRBJ1-1; TRBD1 is a possible D gene (5 bases). V shed 4 bases and J shed 4 bases, with 13 bases lying between them. The CDR3 extends over 14 amino acids. Germline V CDR1 and CDR2: LNHDA, SQIVND (reference sequence). As DNA, the CDR3 is TGTGCCAGTAGTAGCAGGGTATTTAGCACTGAAGCTTTCTTT. Protein: CASSSRVFSTEAFF.

There are many counts of this clonotype. The chain is built from TRBV6-1 and TRBJ2-5; 9 nucleotides line up with TRBD1. Per the germline V gene, CDR1 is MNHNS and CDR2 is SASEGT. Germline trimming cut 6 bases from V and 5 bases from J; bases unmatched to any gene: 10. The CDR3 runs to 15 residues. The CDR3 protein is CASSLDRGVQETQYF. Here the CDR3 DNA reads TGTGCCAGCAGCCTTGACAGGGGGGTTCAGGAGACCCAGTACTTC.

This clonotype was observed at least ten times. CDR3 residues: CASSALGTGGNYGYTF. CDR3 in DNA: TGTGCCAGCAGCGCCCTTGGGACAGGGGGCAACTATGGCTACACCTTC. This chain connects TRBV9 to TRBJ1-2; 12 bases match TRBD1. The V and J ends lost 3 bases and 2 bases, in that order; junction bases with no gene match: 5. Looked up from germline, CDR1 is SGDLS and CDR2 is YYNGEE. This CDR3 is built from 16 residues.

This clonotype was detected a few times. The chain combines TRBV7-9 with TRBJ1-2, with a possible D match to TRBD1 (5 bases). Germline CDR1 and CDR2: SEHNR and FQNEAQ (reference sequence). The CDR3 contains 13 residues. V was pared by 0 bases and J by 5 bases, with 7 bases between. This CDR3 reads CASSLAGGYGYTF. The CDR3 DNA reads as TGTGCCAGCAGCTTAGCGGGGGGGTATGGCTACACCTTC.

V and J are TRBV5-1 and TRBJ2-2; no reliable D call. CDR3 length: 14 amino acids. Trimming removed 2 bases at V and 8 bases at J, with 13 bases between. The germline V gene encodes CDR1 SGHRS and CDR2 YFSETQ. The CDR3: CASSFDGPRGELFF. The DNA of the CDR3 is TGCGCCAGCAGCTTTGACGGCCCTCGGGGGGAGCTGTTTTTT. Based on the CDR3 plus reference TRBV5-1 and TRBJ2-2, the full variable domain is KAGVTQTPRYLIKTRGQQVTLSCSPISGHRSVSWYQQTPGQGLQFLFEYFSETQRNKGNFPGRFSGRQFSNSRSEMNVSTLELGDSALYLCASSFDGPRGELFFGEGSRLTVL.

This clonotype was counted ten times or more. The rearrangement joins TRBV20-1 to TRBJ2-5; 7 bases match TRBD1. The CDR3 extends over 14 amino acids. CDR1 DFQATT and CDR2 SNEGSKA come from the germline V gene (reference sequence). Losses at the gene ends were 5 bases for V and 0 bases for J; bases not matched to a gene: 6. CDR3 sequence: CSAGKGQYQETQYF. The CDR3 nucleotides read TGCAGTGCTGGGAAGGGACAGTACCAAGAGACCCAGTACTTC.

This clonotype was detected many times. The chain carries TRBV6-1 and TRBJ1-4; the match to TRBD1 covers 8 bases. CDR3 length: 14 amino acids. Germline CDR1 MNHNS, CDR2 SASEGT. Losses at the gene ends were 2 bases for V and 7 bases for J; bases not matched to a gene: 3. CDR3 DNA: TGTGCCAGCAGTGAACAGGGGGCGGGTGAAAAACTGTTTTTT. It codes for CASSEQGAGEKLFF.

This clonotype was detected ten times or more. The chain recombines TRBV7-8 with TRBJ2-1; 16 nucleotides align to TRBD2. This CDR3 region has 17 residues. Germline V gives CDR1 SGHVS, CDR2 FQNEAQ. The junction had 3 bases not matched to a gene; V was cut back by 1 base and J by 6 bases. The DNA of the CDR3 is TGTGCCAGCAGCTTAGGGGGACTAGCGGGGGGGACCAATGAGCAGTTCTTC. Translated: CASSLGGLAGGTNEQFF.

CDR3 protein: CAWSVGGADTQYF. The CDR3 nucleotides read TGTGCCTGGAGTGTAGGAGGGGCAGATACGCAGTATTTT. The gene calls are TRBV30 and TRBJ2-3, with a tentative D call TRBD2 (6 bases). Trimming removed 0 bases from V and 4 bases from J, with 8 bases in between. The CDR3 is 13 residues long. Germline-derived CDR1 and CDR2 are GTSNPN and SVGIG (reference sequence).